This passage covers 31 T cell receptor beta chains from one sample sequenced in a study of blood T cells in healthy people across ages. Primed by a sample-barcoded 5' primer and a J-beta primer mix, a second PCR proceeded for about 6 to 12 cycles. TCRdb ran MiXCR on the 5' RACE reads and lists one entry per CDR3 protein. The sample has under 800,000 distinct CDR3 sequences; around 46% are singletons. The specimen was blood. These receptors all come from a woman in her sixties or seventies in good health.

This clonotype was picked up a small number of times. This sequence joins TRBV6-2 or TRBV6-3 and TRBJ2-7; 7 bases agree with TRBD1. This CDR3 has 16 residues. CDR1 MNHEY and CDR2 SVGEGT come from the germline V gene. V trimming: 5 bases; J trimming: 0 bases; junction bases outside the gene matches: 10. The CDR3 DNA sequence: TGTGCCAGCAGTCTGATGGGACAGCATAGCTCCTACGAGCAGTACTTC. It is translated as CASSLMGQHSSYEQYF.

This chain uses TRBV30 with TRBJ2-5, with 8 bases that match TRBD1. There are 17 residues in the CDR3. J was trimmed by 2 bases and V by 0 bases; bases with no gene match: 11. Germline CDR1 GTSNPN, CDR2 SVGIG (reference sequence). The CDR3 region is CAWSVSRTRGRQETQYF. The CDR3 coding sequence is TGTGCCTGGAGTGTATCTCGGACCAGGGGGCGTCAAGAGACCCAGTACTTC.

This chain links TRBV5-4 with TRBJ2-1, with unresolved D. There are 15 residues in the CDR3. The germline gives CDR1 SGHNT, CDR2 YYREEE (reference sequence). With 3 bases removed from V and 5 bases from J, the gap between germline ends came to 15 bases. The CDR3 loop is CASSSSFSSNNEQFF. DNA of the CDR3: TGTGCCAGCAGCTCCAGTTTCTCCTCGAACAATGAGCAGTTCTTC.

This clonotype showed up many times. The chain uses TRBV5-1 and TRBJ2-1, with 9 bases fitting TRBD2. CDR1 and CDR2 from the germline V gene are SGHRS and YFSETQ. With 0 bases clipped from V and 0 bases from J, the junction kept 4 bases outside the gene matches. The CDR3 extends over 17 amino acids. The chain's CDR3 is CASSLGLAVASYNEQFF. For the CDR3, the DNA is TGCGCCAGCAGCTTGGGACTAGCGGTCGCCTCCTACAATGAGCAGTTCTTC.

This CDR3 is CASSLKPVATQTATGELFF. The CDR3 nucleotides read TGTGCCAGCAGCTTAAAGCCGGTAGCGACCCAAACCGCCACCGGGGAGCTGTTTTTT. V gene TRBV7-3 combines with J gene TRBJ2-2, with D possibly being TRBD2 (5 bases). The ends were cut back, 1 base at V and 4 bases at J, with 22 bases in the middle. This CDR3 has 19 amino acids. Germline values: CDR1 SGHTA, CDR2 FQGTGA. Looking up the rest from reference TRBV7-3 and TRBJ2-2 gives the full variable domain: GAGVSQTPSNKVTEKGKYVELRCDPISGHTALYWYRQSLGQGPEFLIYFQGTGAADDSGLPNDRFFAVRPEGSVSTLKIQRTERGDSAVYLCASSLKPVATQTATGELFFGEGSRLTVL.

This clonotype showed up just a few times. The chain couples TRBV6-5 to TRBJ2-1; D tentatively reads TRBD1 or TRBD2 (6 bases each). Deletions cut 5 bases from V and 3 bases from J, with 20 bases between. Per the germline V gene, CDR1 is MNHEY and CDR2 is SVGAGI. The CDR3 extends over 17 amino acids. The CDR3 here is CASSTQRRGPLYNEQFF. In DNA form, the CDR3 reads TGTGCCAGCAGTACACAACGACGGGGGCCCCTCTACAATGAGCAGTTCTTC.

The gene calls are TRBV24-1 and TRBJ2-7; D may be TRBD2 (6 bases). TRBJ2-5 matches the DNA end more closely, so the J call is doubtful. The CDR3 length is 14 residues. Germline V lookup: CDR1 KGHDR, CDR2 SFDVKD. CDR3 sequence (DNA): TGTGCCACCAGTGATCTCAGGGAGGCAGAGACCCAGTACTTC. As protein: CATSDLREAETQYF.

The rearrangement uses TRBV30 and TRBJ1-1; no clear D. CDR1 is GTSNPN, CDR2 SVGIG, per germline (reference sequence). CDR3 length: 12 residues. Trimming cost V 2 bases and J 3 bases, with 7 bases left between them. CDR3 protein: CAWSIVYTEAFF. The CDR3, as DNA: TGTGCCTGGAGTATTGTTTACACTGAAGCTTTCTTT.

This clonotype has only a few counts. The rearrangement joins TRBV5-1 to TRBJ2-7, with D perhaps matching TRBD2 (5 bases). Germline lookup yields CDR1 SGHRS and CDR2 YFSETQ. This CDR3 has 15 amino acids. The V and J ends lost 5 bases and 6 bases respectively, with 21 bases between them. As DNA, the CDR3 is TGCGCCAGCAGTTCCGCCGGGAAGTTAAGGACCGAGCAGTACTTC. Translating gives CASSSAGKLRTEQYF.

The CDR3 protein is CASSEGGGPSSYNEQFF. The CDR3 bases are TGTGCCAGCAGTGAAGGGGGGGGCCCCAGCTCCTACAATGAGCAGTTCTTC. V is TRBV2 and J is TRBJ2-1, with D possibly TRBD2 on 7 matching bases. Germline CDR1 and CDR2: SNHLY and FYNNEI. Trimming cost V 1 base and J 0 bases, with 13 bases left between them. The CDR3 contains 17 residues. Based on the CDR3 plus reference TRBV2 and TRBJ2-1, the full variable domain is EPEVTQTPSHQVTQMGQEVILRCVPISNHLYFYWYRQILGQKVEFLVSFYNNEISEKSEIFDDQFSVERPDGSNFTLKIRSTKLEDSAMYFCASSEGGGPSSYNEQFFGPGTRLTVL.

A few counts support this clonotype. J is TRBJ2-5 and V is TRBV7-9, with a tentative D call TRBD1 (5 bases). The CDR3 sequence is 14 residues long. The V gene's germline CDR1 is SEHNR and CDR2 FQNEAQ (reference sequence). V dropped 3 bases and J dropped 1 base, with 9 bases sitting between them. DNA of the CDR3: TGTGCCAGCAGCTTTTTCCAGGGCCAAGAGACCCAGTACTTC. Its protein is CASSFFQGQETQYF. The full variable domain, in which reference TRBV7-9 and TRBJ2-5 provide the parts outside the CDR3, is DTGVSQNPRHKITKRGQNVTFRCDPISEHNRLYWYRQTLGQGPEFLTYFQNEAQLEKSRLLSDRFSAERPKGSFSTLEIQRTEQGDSAMYLCASSFFQGQETQYFGPGTRLLVL.

The chain employs TRBV20-1 and TRBJ2-7, with a tentative D call TRBD2 (6 bases). Germline V gives CDR1 DFQATT, CDR2 SNEGSKA (reference sequence). This CDR3 comprises 12 residues. V was cut by 4 bases and J by 3 bases, with 10 bases left in between. The chain's CDR3 is CSANLASYEQYF. The CDR3 DNA is TGCAGTGCTAACCTAGCGAGCTACGAGCAGTACTTC.

The CDR3 coding sequence is TGCAGTGTTGAGACACCCTCTAACTATGGCTACACCTTC. It translates to CSVETPSNYGYTF. This chain connects TRBV20-1 to TRBJ1-2; no reliable D call. The CDR3 extends over 13 amino acids. Germline CDR1 reads DFQATT; CDR2 reads SNEGSKA (reference sequence). Trimming stripped 7 bases from V and 0 bases from J, with 12 bases between.

The chain combines TRBV20-1 with TRBJ2-1; D might be TRBD2 (5 bases). Trimming cost V 3 bases and J 7 bases, with 16 bases left between them. The germline CDR1 and CDR2 sequences are DFQATT and SNEGSKA (reference sequence). CDR3 length equals 14 residues. In DNA form, the CDR3 reads TGCAGTGCTAGTTCTAGCCCGTGGAGAAATGAGCAGTTCTTC. As protein: CSASSSPWRNEQFF.

This clonotype was observed a handful of times. The V and J genes are TRBV9 and TRBJ1-2, with 9 bases aligning to TRBD1. Germline CDR1 and CDR2: SGDLS and YYNGEE. The J segment lost 7 bases and the V segment lost 2 bases, leaving 12 bases of the junction unmatched. This CDR3 is built from 16 residues. The DNA for the CDR3 is TGTGCCAGCAGCGTTACCGGGACAGGGTCATTTGGTGGCTACACCTTC. Its translation is CASSVTGTGSFGGYTF.

This clonotype was found a few times. The chain carries TRBV7-8 and TRBJ2-3; 9 bases agree with TRBD2. There are 18 residues in the CDR3. Germline trimming cut 5 bases from V and 2 bases from J; bases unmatched to any gene: 14. Per the germline V gene, CDR1 is SGHVS and CDR2 is FQNEAQ. The CDR3 loop is CASSHRGASGISTDTQYF. CDR3 nucleotides: TGTGCCAGCAGCCATAGGGGAGCTAGCGGGATATCCACAGATACGCAGTATTTT.

As to this clonotype: With a much larger clone just one base away, this may be a read error. The chain joins TRBV29-1 to TRBJ2-5; TRBD1 might be the D (6 bases). Trimming removed 5 bases from V and 0 bases from J, with 10 bases in between. Germline CDR1 SQVTM, CDR2 ANQGSEA. The CDR3 contains 13 residues. Here the CDR3 DNA reads TGCAGCGTTTGCAGGGGACACCAAGAGACCCAGTACTTC. This codes for CSVCRGHQETQYF.

There are many counts of this clonotype. The chain links TRBV5-1 to TRBJ2-3; 7 bases are shared with TRBD1. The CDR3 is 14 amino acids. Unmatched junction bases numbered 7, after V lost 3 bases and J lost 6 bases. Germline V gene sequence: CDR1 SGHRS, CDR2 YFSETQ. The CDR3 coding sequence is TGCGCCAGCAGCTCTTACAGGGGTTCGGATACGCAGTATTTT. Residues: CASSSYRGSDTQYF.

This rearrangement joins TRBV20-1 to TRBJ1-2; TRBD1 might be the D (6 bases). V was cut by 0 bases and J by 4 bases, with 12 bases left in between. From germline, CDR1 is DFQATT and CDR2 SNEGSKA (reference sequence). The CDR3 spans 14 residues. In DNA, the CDR3 is TGCAGTGCTAGAGACTCAACAGGGCCCTATGGCTACACCTTC. It yields the protein CSARDSTGPYGYTF.

The sample holds many counts of this clonotype. The chain uses TRBV3-1 and TRBJ2-5, with a weak D call TRBD1 (5 bases). Trimming shortened V by 1 base and J by 5 bases, and 8 bases separated the two germline ends. CDR3 size: 13 residues. Germline-derived CDR1 and CDR2 are LGHDT and YNNKEL (reference sequence). The CDR3 DNA reads TGTGCCAGCAGCCAAGCAGGGTCGGAGACCCAGTACTTC. It yields the protein CASSQAGSETQYF.

There are a few counts of this clonotype. V is TRBV7-3 and J is TRBJ2-1; 9 nucleotides line up with TRBD1. With V trimmed by 5 bases and J by 8 bases, 10 bases remained unmatched. Per germline, CDR1 SGHTA and CDR2 FQGTGA. CDR3 size: 15 residues. The CDR3 spells CASSVDRGTRYEQFF. The CDR3 DNA reads as TGTGCCAGCAGCGTGGACAGGGGTACGAGGTATGAGCAGTTCTTC.

V usage is TRBV13 and J usage is TRBJ2-1; D gene unclear. The CDR3 is 12 residues long. Germline V gives CDR1 PRHDT, CDR2 FYEKMQ (reference sequence). With 5 bases removed from V and 9 bases from J, the gap between germline ends came to 11 bases. CDR3 nucleotide sequence: TGTGCCAGCAGCCCCTCACCTAGTGAGCAGTTCTTC. As protein: CASSPSPSEQFF.

This clonotype was seen a handful of times. The rearrangement joins TRBV12-3 or TRBV12-4 to TRBJ2-7; 7 bases agree with TRBD2. The CDR3 contains 15 residues. Losses at the gene ends were 7 bases for V and 2 bases for J; bases not matched to a gene: 11. The CDR3: CASTRSRDYPYEQYF. CDR3 coding DNA: TGTGCCAGCACCCGATCCCGGGACTACCCCTACGAGCAGTACTTC.

This clonotype was detected only a few times. The rearrangement uses TRBV5-1 and TRBJ2-1, with 14 bases matching TRBD2. V lost 4 bases, J lost 6 bases, and 9 bases stayed unmatched. Germline-derived CDR1 and CDR2 are SGHRS and YFSETQ. There are 17 residues in the CDR3. Written as DNA, the CDR3 is TGCGCCAGCAGCCCGCCGGGACTAGCGGGGGCTCCCAATGAGCAGTTCTTC. The encoded protein is CASSPPGLAGAPNEQFF.

This clonotype has more than one count but fewer than ten. This sequence joins TRBV9 and TRBJ2-3; 9 bases align to TRBD1. Germline V gene data show CDR1 as SGDLS and CDR2 as YYNGEE. This CDR3 has 15 amino acids. The trim removed 2 bases at V and 6 bases at J, leaving 7 bases unmatched. The CDR3 region has the DNA TGTGCCAGCAGCGTTCGACAGGGGGGGATGGATACGCAGTATTTT. Its translation: CASSVRQGGMDTQYF.

Many counts were recorded for this clonotype. This chain joins TRBV20-1 and TRBJ1-2; no clear D gene. The CDR3 consists of 12 residues. Germline V gives CDR1 DFQATT, CDR2 SNEGSKA (reference sequence). Trimming took off 6 bases at V and 5 bases at J, with 13 bases between the two ends. This chain's CDR3 is CSAYREGYGYTF. CDR3 in DNA: TGCAGTGCCTATCGAGAGGGTTATGGCTACACCTTC.

The rearrangement uses TRBV7-3 and TRBJ1-1; the D is unclear. The ends were cut back, 5 bases at V and 5 bases at J, with 12 bases in the middle. CDR3 length: 13 amino acids. Germline values: CDR1 SGHTA, CDR2 FQGTGA. CDR3 DNA sequence: TGTGCCAGCAGCCCACCGGGCGCAACTGAAGCTTTCTTT. As protein: CASSPPGATEAFF.

This clonotype was seen just once. Possible read error: a much larger clone is one base away. The chain uses TRBV7-2 and TRBJ2-7, with no clear D. The germline V gene has CDR1 SGHTA and CDR2 FQGNSA. This CDR3 spans 14 amino acids. DNA of the CDR3: TGTGCCAGCAACTTATACGCCTACTCCTACGAGCAGTACTTC. Translating gives CASNLYAYSYEQYF. Complete variable domain (other parts from reference TRBV7-2 and TRBJ2-7): GAGVSQSPSNKVTEKGKDVELRCDPISGHTALYWYRQSLGQGLEFLIYFQGNSAPDKSGLPSDRFSAERTGGSVSTLTIQRTQQEDSAVYLCASNLYAYSYEQYFGPGTRLTVT.

CDR3 protein: CSARKGTGGSSYNEQFF. The CDR3 DNA sequence: TGCAGTGCTAGAAAGGGAACGGGGGGCAGCTCCTACAATGAGCAGTTCTTC. The V gene is TRBV20-1, the J gene TRBJ2-1; tentative D call: TRBD2 (7 bases). V was trimmed by 2 bases and J by 0 bases, leaving 17 bases between them. Germline CDR1 DFQATT, CDR2 SNEGSKA (reference sequence). The CDR3 has 17 residues.

V usage is TRBV9 and J usage is TRBJ1-2, with a weak D call TRBD1 (6 bases). V lost 4 bases to trimming and J lost 3 bases, with 16 bases between them. Germline V gene sequence: CDR1 SGDLS, CDR2 YYNGEE. This CDR3 is built from 15 residues. CDR3 in amino acids: CASSPPPRGDYGYTF. As DNA, the CDR3 is TGTGCCAGCAGCCCCCCACCCAGGGGAGACTATGGCTACACCTTC. Full variable domain (rest looked up from reference TRBV9 and TRBJ1-2): DSGVTQTPKHLITATGQRVTLRCSPRSGDLSVYWYQQSLDQGLQFLIQYYNGEERAKGNILERFSAQQFPDLHSELNLSSLELGDSALYFCASSPPPRGDYGYTFGSGTRLTVV.

This clonotype came up a few times. This may stem from a read error, because a much larger clone lies one nucleotide away. The chain employs TRBV4-2 and TRBJ2-7; no clear D. V lost 4 bases to trimming and J lost 2 bases, with 12 bases between them. This CDR3 is 14 amino acids long. Germline V CDR1 and CDR2: LGHNA, YNFKEQ. CDR3 loop: CASSPRAGAYEQYF. The DNA of the CDR3 is TGTGCCAGCAGCCCCCGGGCAGGTGCCTACGAGCAGTACTTC.